Presented here are 4 T cell receptor beta chains from one specimen sequenced in a study of PD-1 blockade in mismatch repair-deficient tumors. Sequencing used immunoSEQ multiplex PCR; TCRdb keeps in-frame clones, though not all of them. The sample shows roughly 84,000 clones, over 75% of them seen only once. The sequences come from peripheral blood, collected 12 weeks after starting pembrolizumab. Every receptor here comes from an adult with mismatch repair-deficient cancer.

J is TRBJ2-1 and V is TRBV7-3; 10 bases are shared with TRBD2. J lost 10 bases, V lost 5 bases, and 17 bases had no gene match. The germline CDR1 and CDR2 sequences are SGHTA and FQGTGA. The CDR3 length is 17 residues. CDR3 sequence: CASSPGVSGRAHGEQFF. The CDR3 nucleotides are TGTGCCAGCAGCCCGGGGGTCAGCGGGAGGGCCCATGGGGAGCAGTTCTTC. Full variable domain (outside the CDR3, taken from reference TRBV7-3 and TRBJ2-1): GAGVSQTPSNKVTEKGKYVELRCDPISGHTALYWYRQSLGQGPEFLIYFQGTGAADDSGLPNDRFFAVRPEGSVSTLKIQRTERGDSAVYLCASSPGVSGRAHGEQFFGPGTRLTVL.

J is TRBJ1-2 and V is TRBV20-1; no firm D call. CDR3 size: 9 residues. Between the trimmed V and J ends, which lost 6 bases and 8 bases, there was a span of 7 bases. CDR1 and CDR2 from the germline V gene are DFQATT and SNEGSKA (reference sequence). The CDR3: CSAQRGYTF. In DNA, the CDR3 is TGCAGTGCCCAAAGGGGCTACACCTTC.

This chain joins TRBV19 and TRBJ2-7; TRBD1 aligns across 9 bases. The germline CDR1 and CDR2 sequences are LNHDA and SQIVND (reference sequence). This CDR3 is 15 amino acids long. V shed 9 bases, J shed 0 bases, and the junction held 9 bases outside the gene matches. The CDR3 reads CASSSRTGDSYEQYF. The CDR3 coding sequence is TGTGCCAGCTCATCAAGGACAGGGGACTCCTACGAGCAGTACTTC. The variable domain in full, completed from reference TRBV19 and TRBJ2-7, reads DGGITQSPKYLFRKEGQNVTLSCEQNLNHDAMYWYRQDPGQGLRLIYYSQIVNDFQKGDIAEGYSVSREKKESFPLTVTSAQKNPTAFYLCASSSRTGDSYEQYFGPGTRLTVT.

The rearrangement joins TRBV28 to TRBJ1-2; 11 positions agree with TRBD1. The CDR3 spans 16 residues. Germline-derived CDR1 and CDR2 are MDHEN and SYDVKM. With V trimmed by 0 bases and J by 7 bases, 7 bases remained unmatched. This CDR3 is CASSLWDRGRLSGYTF. CDR3 bases: TGTGCCAGCAGTTTATGGGACAGGGGGCGCTTGAGTGGCTACACCTTC.